These T cell receptor beta chains were read from a single sample in a study of OX40 agonist ivuxolimab in advanced cancers. Only in-frame clones appear in the TCRdb table, and some are missing; sequencing was by immunoSEQ multiplex PCR. The profile shows more than 65,000 clones, approximately 80% of them singletons. This specimen was CD4+ or CD8+ T cells sorted from blood, taken in a trial of the OX40 agonist ivuxolimab. Receptor source: an adult with an advanced solid tumor such as melanoma, head and neck, liver or kidney cancer. CDR3s include the opening cysteine and the closing phenylalanine or tryptophan. The D gene is left open where the match is weak. Not all rows give a size; the values are once, few, many and, for expanded clones, a class.

-	-	TRBV18	TRBJ1-3	CASSPTTFSGNTIYF	TGTGCCAGCTCACCTACGACGTTCTCTGGAAACACCATATATTTT
few	-	TRBV11-2	TRBJ1-6	CASSLTDTHNSPLHF	TGTGCCAGCAGCCTCACTGACACTCATAATTCACCCCTCCACTTT
-	TRBD1	TRBV6-6	TRBJ1-6	CASSYDGTDNSPLHF	TGTGCCAGCAGTTACGACGGGACAGATAATTCACCCCTCCACTTT
-	TRBD1	TRBV6-5	TRBJ2-7	CASRPAGGVTYEQYF	TGTGCCAGCAGACCTGCAGGGGGCGTCACCTACGAGCAGTACTTC
-	TRBD1	TRBV25-1	TRBJ1-2	CASRGTGEGYGYTF	TGTGCCAGCCGAGGGACAGGGGAAGGCTATGGCTACACCTTC
-	TRBD1	TRBV5-1	TRBJ1-1	CASSLGQGAGNTEAFF	TGCGCCAGCAGCTTGGGACAGGGGGCCGGGAACACTGAAGCTTTCTTT
-	-	TRBV7-6	TRBJ1-6	CASSFAGLGSPLHF	TGTGCCAGCAGCTTCGCCGGACTTGGTTCACCCCTCCACTTT
-	TRBD2	TRBV7-8	TRBJ2-5	CASSLAPSGGETQYF	TGTGCCAGCAGCTTAGCTCCTAGCGGGGGAGAGACCCAGTACTTC
medium-sized	-	TRBV6-5	TRBJ2-7	CASSYGGGGYEQYF	TGTGCCAGCAGTTACGGAGGGGGGGGCTACGAGCAGTACTTC
few	-	TRBV4-1	TRBJ1-3	CASSPGQSPVGAGNTIYF	TGCGCCAGCAGCCCAGGACAGTCTCCCGTGGGTGCTGGAAACACCATATATTTT
-	TRBD1	TRBV19	TRBJ1-2	CASSYGQGPTNYGYTF	TGTGCCAGTAGTTACGGACAGGGCCCGACTAACTATGGCTACACCTTC
-	-	TRBV6-5	TRBJ2-2	CASSYFSGELFF	TGTGCCAGCAGTTACTTTTCCGGGGAGCTGTTTTTT
once	TRBD2	TRBV27	TRBJ2-1	CASSLAGGPNYNEQFF	TGTGCCAGCAGTTTAGCGGGAGGGCCGAACTACAATGAGCAGTTCTTC
-	TRBD1	TRBV7-9	TRBJ1-2	CASSLTGTRGDGYTF	TGTGCCAGCAGTCTGACCGGGACCAGGGGGGATGGCTACACCTTC
-	TRBD1	TRBV29-1	TRBJ2-3	CSVPQGMQDTQYF	TGCAGCGTTCCACAGGGGATGCAAGATACGCAGTATTTT
-	-	TRBV19	TRBJ2-7	CASSETGPPSSYEQYF	TGTGCCAGTAGCGAGACTGGCCCTCCGAGCTCCTACGAGCAGTACTTC
-	TRBD1	TRBV6-6	TRBJ2-2	CASSGQGAPGELFF	TGTGCCAGCTCCGGACAGGGGGCTCCCGGGGAGCTGTTTTTT
once	-	TRBV28	TRBJ2-7	CASSAGKDEQYF	TGTGCCAGCAGTGCCGGGAAGGACGAGCAGTACTTC
-	TRBD1	TRBV11-3	TRBJ2-1	CASSLGTGGKDEQFF	TGTGCCAGCAGCCTCGGGACAGGGGGCAAGGATGAGCAGTTCTTC
-	TRBD1	TRBV5-1	TRBJ2-3	CASSLDRTGGAADTQYF	TGCGCCAGCAGCTTGGATAGGACAGGGGGCGCAGCAGATACGCAGTATTTT
-	-	TRBV9	TRBJ1-5	CASSADPRGQPQHF	TGTGCCAGCAGCGCCGATCCCCGGGGTCAGCCCCAGCATTTT
once	TRBD1	TRBV2	TRBJ1-2	CASSRRAGTAQANYGYTF	TGTGCCAGCAGCCGGAGGGCCGGGACAGCCCAAGCTAACTATGGCTACACCTTC
-	-	TRBV28	TRBJ2-1	CASSLSLSGFRYNEQFF	TGTGCCAGCAGTTTATCCCTTAGCGGATTTCGATACAATGAGCAGTTCTTC
-	-	TRBV6-1	TRBJ2-2	CASTRQGTGELFF	TGTGCCAGCACCCGGCAGGGAACCGGGGAGCTGTTTTTT
few	-	TRBV6-1	TRBJ1-6	CASSEAGSVRWNSPLHF	TGTGCCAGCAGTGAAGCGGGGTCAGTGCGTTGGAATTCACCCCTCCACTTT
-	TRBD1	TRBV27	TRBJ1-2	CASSPSRDRVQYYGYTF	TGTGCCAGCAGTCCGTCCCGGGACAGGGTTCAGTACTATGGCTACACCTTC
once	TRBD2	TRBV7-2	TRBJ2-7	CASSLGLAGGYEQYF	TGTGCCAGCAGCTTAGGCCTAGCGGGAGGGTACGAGCAGTACTTC
-	TRBD2	TRBV7-2	TRBJ2-5	CASSPRTSNQETQYF	TGTGCCAGCAGCCCCCGGACTAGCAACCAAGAGACCCAGTACTTC
-	-	TRBV29-1	TRBJ1-3	CSVQISQTGHVGNTIYF	TGCAGCGTTCAAATAAGCCAAACAGGGCATGTTGGAAACACCATATATTTT
once	-	TRBV10-1	TRBJ2-7	CASSETGLGSYEQYF	TGCGCCAGCAGTGAAACAGGGTTAGGGTCCTACGAGCAGTACTTC
-	-	TRBV27	TRBJ1-4	CASRLTVYATNEKLFF	TGTGCCAGCAGGCTGACGGTATATGCAACTAATGAAAAACTGTTTTTT
-	TRBD1	TRBV7-3	TRBJ1-5	CASSLMIVTGGNQPQHF	TGTGCCAGCAGCTTAATGATCGTTACAGGGGGAAATCAGCCCCAGCATTTT
once	TRBD2	TRBV6-1	TRBJ2-5	CASILSGTQETQYF	TGTGCCAGCATTCTGAGCGGGACCCAAGAGACCCAGTACTTC
-	-	TRBV9	TRBJ1-5	CASSVSPSGQPQHF	TGTGCCAGCAGCGTATCCCCCTCAGGCCAGCCCCAGCATTTT
-	TRBD1	TRBV2	TRBJ1-1	CASRAGGILTEAFF	TGTGCCAGCAGGGCAGGGGGGATTCTGACTGAAGCTTTCTTT
-	TRBD2	TRBV10-2	TRBJ2-3	CASSGVASGRGDTQYF	TGCGCCAGCAGTGGAGTTGCTAGCGGAAGAGGAGATACGCAGTATTTT
-	TRBD1	TRBV25-1	TRBJ2-2	CASSPTGGTGELFF	TGTGCCAGCAGTCCGACAGGGGGCACCGGGGAGCTGTTTTTT
-	TRBD1	TRBV7-9	TRBJ2-4	CASSQPGQKNIQYF	TGTGCCAGCAGCCAACCGGGACAGAAAAACATTCAGTACTTC
-	-	TRBV6-1	TRBJ2-7	CAIHLLGGGVYEQYF	TGTGCCATACATCTCCTGGGCGGAGGGGTATACGAGCAGTACTTC
-	-	TRBV7-9	TRBJ2-2	CASSLARPGDTGELFF	TGTGCCAGCAGCTTAGCTAGACCAGGGGACACCGGGGAGCTGTTTTTT
once	-	TRBV12-5	TRBJ1-1	CASDFRTANTEAFF	TGTGCTAGTGACTTCCGGACGGCGAACACTGAAGCTTTCTTT
-	-	TRBV30	TRBJ1-1	CAWSGLSRTEAFF	TGTGCCTGGAGTGGACTCTCGCGGACTGAAGCTTTCTTT
-	-	TRBV7-8	TRBJ2-7	CASSTSKLTYEQYF	TGTGCCAGCAGTACCAGCAAGCTAACCTACGAGCAGTACTTC
once	TRBD1	TRBV5-8	TRBJ2-4	CASSLTGGKDKNIQYF	TGTGCCAGCAGCCTCACAGGGGGCAAGGACAAAAACATTCAGTACTTC
-	TRBD1	TRBV2	TRBJ1-6	CASRADRANSYNSPLHF	TGTGCCAGCAGGGCGGACAGGGCGAATTCCTATAATTCACCCCTCCACTTT
-	-	TRBV5-1	TRBJ2-5	CASSFMTTQETQYF	TGCGCCAGCAGCTTTATGACAACCCAAGAGACCCAGTACTTC
once	-	TRBV4-1	TRBJ2-5	CASSQDTGLSETQYF	TGCGCCAGCAGCCAAGATACAGGACTTAGTGAGACCCAGTACTTC
-	-	TRBV30	TRBJ2-5	CAWSLGGLTQYF	TGTGCCTGGAGTTTGGGCGGTCTGACCCAGTACTTC
-	TRBD1	TRBV19	TRBJ2-5	CASSMGQGPQETQYF	TGTGCCAGTAGTATGGGACAGGGACCCCAAGAGACCCAGTACTTC
once	-	TRBV7-2	TRBJ2-7	CASSWDRYEQYF	TGTGCCAGCAGCTGGGACCGCTACGAGCAGTACTTC
-	-	TRBV18	TRBJ2-7	CASSLGRTGRSEQYF	TGTGCCAGCTCCCTGGGACGCACAGGACGAAGCGAGCAGTACTTC
-	TRBD2	TRBV19	TRBJ2-1	CASSNPRTSTNEQFF	TGTGCCAGTAGTAATCCACGGACTAGTACCAATGAGCAGTTCTTC
-	-	TRBV10-3	TRBJ1-2	CAISESAGANYGYTF	TGTGCCATCAGTGAGTCGGCAGGCGCTAACTATGGCTACACCTTC
-	-	TRBV6-1	TRBJ1-3	CASRQLASGNTIYF	TGTGCCAGCAGACAGTTGGCGTCTGGAAACACCATATATTTT
-	TRBD2	TRBV7-6	TRBJ2-5	CASSLVGGLPETQYF	TGTGCCAGCAGCTTAGTGGGAGGGCTCCCAGAGACCCAGTACTTC